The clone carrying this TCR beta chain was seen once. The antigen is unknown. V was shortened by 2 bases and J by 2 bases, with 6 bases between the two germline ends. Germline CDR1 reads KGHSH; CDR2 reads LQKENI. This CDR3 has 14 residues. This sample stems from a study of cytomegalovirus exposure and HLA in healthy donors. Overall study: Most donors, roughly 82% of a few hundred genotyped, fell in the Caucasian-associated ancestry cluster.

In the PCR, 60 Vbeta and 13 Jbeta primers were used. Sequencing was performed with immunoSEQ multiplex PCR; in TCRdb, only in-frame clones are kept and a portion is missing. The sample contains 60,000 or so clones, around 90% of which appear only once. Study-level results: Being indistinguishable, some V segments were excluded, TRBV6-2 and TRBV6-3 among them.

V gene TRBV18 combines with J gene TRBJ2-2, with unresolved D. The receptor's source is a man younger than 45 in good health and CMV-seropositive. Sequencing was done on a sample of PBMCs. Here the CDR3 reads CASSPSVNTGELFF. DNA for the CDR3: TGTGCCAGCTCACCATCCGTTAACACCGGGGAGCTGTTTTTT.